This T cell receptor beta chain was sequenced for a study of blood T cell repertoires in COVID-19. Method: immunoSEQ multiplex PCR; TCRdb's copy keeps in-frame clones and lacks some. The table shows fewer than 200,000 clones, with more than 80% occurring only once. Germline V gene data show CDR1 as MNHNY and CDR2 as SVGAGI (reference sequence). This CDR3 contains 16 residues. With V trimmed by 2 bases and J by 2 bases, 6 bases remained unmatched. The TCR comes from a woman between 40 and 50 years old with COVID-19, enrolled during active disease. The J gene is TRBJ2-3, the V gene TRBV6-6, with 8 bases aligning to TRBD1. Source material: peripheral blood. The CDR3 sequence: CASSYPGQGNTDTQYF. The CDR3 DNA is TGTGCCAGCAGTTACCCCGGACAGGGCAACACAGATACGCAGTATTTT.